These 29 T cell receptor beta chains share one sample of origin, sequenced in a study of T cells in localized non-small cell lung cancer. The repertoire was sequenced with immunoSEQ multiplex PCR; TCRdb's copy has only in-frame clones and lacks some. The sample lists about 21,000 clones, over 75% occurring once. The sequenced sample was peripheral blood, obtained before any cancer treatment. These TCRs come from a man aged 35-69 years with stage I lung adenocarcinoma.

CDR3 in amino acids: CASRPTRGGYTGELFF. The CDR3 DNA is TGTGCCAGCAGGCCGACCCGGGGGGGTTACACCGGGGAGCTGTTTTTT. V is TRBV2 and J is TRBJ2-2, with TRBD2 matching over 8 bases. Germline assignment: CDR1 SNHLY and CDR2 FYNNEI. V shed 6 bases and J 3 bases; nucleotides not matched to a gene: 9. The CDR3 length is 16 residues. Full variable domain (missing parts from reference TRBV2 and TRBJ2-2): EPEVTQTPSHQVTQMGQEVILRCVPISNHLYFYWYRQILGQKVEFLVSFYNNEISEKSEIFDDQFSVERPDGSNFTLKIRSTKLEDSAMYFCASRPTRGGYTGELFFGEGSRLTVL.

This chain links TRBV6-5 with TRBJ1-2; D is perhaps TRBD1 (5 bases). The CDR3 totals 11 residues. Germline assignment: CDR1 MNHEY and CDR2 SVGAGI. V was trimmed by 5 bases and J by 12 bases, leaving 13 bases between them. CDR3 region: CASSDDRRNTF. The CDR3 nucleotides are TGTGCCAGCAGTGACGACAGACGGAACACCTTC.

This clone was seen only once. The genes are TRBV6-1 and TRBJ2-4; 12 bases fit TRBD2. V lost 11 bases and J lost 0; bases outside the gene matches: 5. The germline CDR1 and CDR2 sequences are MNHNS and SASEGT. The CDR3 consists of 15 residues. CDR3 in amino acids: CAGGLAGRAKNIQYF. The CDR3 DNA follows: TGTGCCGGCGGACTAGCGGGGCGAGCCAAAAACATTCAGTACTTC.

This chain links TRBV6-1 with TRBJ1-2; D remains ambiguous. Germline V CDR1 and CDR2: MNHNS, SASEGT. Trimming pared 10 bases from V and 8 bases from J, leaving 14 bases between. The CDR3 has 11 amino acids. This CDR3 is CATTTALGYTF. CDR3 sequence (DNA): TGTGCCACCACGACGGCCCTCGGCTACACCTTC.

The rearrangement links TRBV6-5 to TRBJ2-7; D ambiguous. Per the germline V gene, CDR1 is MNHEY and CDR2 is SVGAGI. This CDR3 comprises 13 residues. Trimming stripped 6 bases from V and 0 bases from J, with 9 bases between. CDR3 coding DNA: TGTGCCAGCAGGGACGGCGGCTCCTACGAGCAGTACTTC. Translation: CASRDGGSYEQYF.

The chain employs TRBV2 and TRBJ2-3; D might be TRBD2 (6 bases). Germline assignment: CDR1 SNHLY and CDR2 FYNNEI. Trimming left V 7 bases short and J 7 bases short, with 12 bases between. CDR3 size: 12 residues. The DNA of the CDR3 is TGTGCCAGCACCGGGGCGGGGTATACGCAGTATTTT. Protein product: CASTGAGYTQYF.

V and J are TRBV2 and TRBJ1-5; D is unclear. Germline V CDR1 and CDR2: SNHLY, FYNNEI. Trimming shortened V by 3 bases and J by 3 bases, and 15 bases separated the two germline ends. The CDR3 consists of 16 residues. For the CDR3, the DNA is TGTGCCAGCAGTGATCCTGCCGACCTCCCCAATCAGCCCCAGCATTTT. Protein product: CASSDPADLPNQPQHF.

The genes are TRBV19 and TRBJ2-3; D assignment may be TRBD1 or TRBD2 (5 bases each). The V and J ends lost 1 base and 4 bases respectively, with 12 bases between them. This CDR3 is built from 15 residues. The germline gives CDR1 LNHDA, CDR2 SQIVND (reference sequence). The CDR3 here is CASSIGEGYADTQYF. The CDR3, as DNA: TGTGCCAGTAGTATAGGTGAGGGGTACGCAGATACGCAGTATTTT.

This sequence joins TRBV19 and TRBJ1-1; 7 bases match TRBD1. Germline trimming cut 3 bases from V and 1 base from J; bases unmatched to any gene: 2. Germline V CDR1 and CDR2: LNHDA, SQIVND (reference sequence). CDR3 length: 14 residues. CDR3 amino acids: CASSIQGGNTEAFF. The CDR3 DNA is TGTGCCAGTAGTATCCAGGGGGGGAACACTGAAGCTTTCTTT. Looking up the rest from reference TRBV19 and TRBJ1-1 gives the full variable domain: DGGITQSPKYLFRKEGQNVTLSCEQNLNHDAMYWYRQDPGQGLRLIYYSQIVNDFQKGDIAEGYSVSREKKESFPLTVTSAQKNPTAFYLCASSIQGGNTEAFFGQGTRLTVV.

The genes are TRBV7-9 and TRBJ2-5, with D tentatively TRBD1 or TRBD2 (5 bases each). CDR3 size: 15 residues. CDR1 and CDR2 (germline): SEHNR, FQNEAQ (reference sequence). Trimming pared 1 base from V and 2 bases from J, leaving 11 bases between. The CDR3 here is CASSLGLGEQETQYF. The DNA for the CDR3 is TGTGCCAGCAGCTTAGGATTGGGGGAGCAAGAGACCCAGTACTTC.

This chain uses TRBV30 with TRBJ1-6; D unresolved. Trimming took off 1 base at V and 5 bases at J, with 15 bases between the two ends. Germline V lookup: CDR1 GTSNPN, CDR2 SVGIG (reference sequence). The CDR3 totals 16 residues. DNA of the CDR3: TGTGCCTGGAGTGCCGATCGAGGAGGGCATAATTCACCCCTCCACTTT. This encodes CAWSADRGGHNSPLHF.

The chain combines TRBV2 with TRBJ2-7; 8 bases align to TRBD2. The germline V gene has CDR1 SNHLY and CDR2 FYNNEI. The CDR3 contains 12 residues. V shed 11 bases, J shed 6 bases, and the junction held 9 bases outside the gene matches. In DNA, the CDR3 is TGTGCCGGAACCGGGACTAGTCTCGAGCAGTACTTC. This codes for CAGTGTSLEQYF.

V gene TRBV6-1 combines with J gene TRBJ2-2, with D unresolved. V was pared by 4 bases and J by 2 bases, with 14 bases between. Germline CDR1 reads MNHNS; CDR2 reads SASEGT. The CDR3 extends over 16 amino acids. CDR3 sequence: CASSAWTGANTGELFF. For the CDR3, the DNA is TGTGCCAGCAGTGCTTGGACCGGAGCAAACACCGGGGAGCTGTTTTTT.

CDR3 DNA: TGTGCCAGCAGCTTAAAGCGGAACACTGAAGCTTTCTTT. Translation: CASSLKRNTEAFF. This chain joins TRBV11-2 and TRBJ1-1; D uncertain. V lost 2 bases and J lost 1, with 5 bases in between. The CDR3 contains 13 residues. Germline V gives CDR1 SGHAT, CDR2 FQNNGV.

The gene calls are TRBV18 and TRBJ2-5; D is ambiguous. The J call may be faulty, since TRBJ2-7 better matches the DNA end. The CDR3 has 12 residues. The germline V gene has CDR1 KGHSH and CDR2 LQKENI. CDR3 loop: CASSPETYEQYF. CDR3 coding DNA: TGTGCCAGCTCACCGGAGACCTACGAGCAGTACTTC.

The chain is built from TRBV5-6 and TRBJ2-3, with no clear D. Trimming took 1 base from V and 2 from J, leaving 11 bases between them. Germline-derived CDR1 and CDR2 are SGHDT and YYEEEE. The CDR3 extends over 15 amino acids. Here the CDR3 reads CASSLTQASTDTQYF. The CDR3 coding sequence is TGTGCCAGCAGCTTGACCCAGGCCTCCACAGATACGCAGTATTTT.

Points on this clone: The junction shows a germline mismatch at one end, possibly a read error. The rearrangement joins TRBV11-2 to TRBJ1-2; the D is unclear. CDR3 size: 17 residues. Germline V CDR1 and CDR2: SGHAT, FQNNGV. CDR3 nucleotide sequence: TGTGCCAGCAGATTAGACGGCAGCTCACCAAAAATCTATGGCTACACCTTC. It is translated as CASRLDGSSPKIYGYTF.

The chain is built from TRBV18 and TRBJ2-1; D is perhaps TRBD1 (6 bases). CDR1 KGHSH and CDR2 LQKENI come from the germline V gene. The CDR3 totals 15 residues. V lost 6 bases and J lost 5, with 17 bases in between. In DNA, the CDR3 is TGTGCCAGCTCGCCTCAGGGGCTTAGGGACAATGAGCAGTTCTTC. It specifies CASSPQGLRDNEQFF. Drawing the rest from reference TRBV18 and TRBJ2-1, the complete variable domain is NAGVMQNPRHLVRRRGQEARLRCSPMKGHSHVYWYRQLPEEGLKFMVYLQKENIIDESGMPKERFSAEFPKEGPSILRIQQVVRGDSAAYFCASSPQGLRDNEQFFGPGTRLTVL.

The V and J genes are TRBV2 and TRBJ1-5; 8 nucleotides line up with TRBD1. CDR3 length: 13 amino acids. CDR1 SNHLY and CDR2 FYNNEI come from the germline V gene. The V gene end was trimmed by 7 bases and the J gene end by 3 bases; junction bases not matched to a gene: 2. CDR3 residues: CASKGQVNQPQHF. CDR3 coding DNA: TGTGCCAGCAAGGGACAGGTCAATCAGCCCCAGCATTTT.

CDR3 sequence: CASSLQNYEQYF. CDR3 coding DNA: TGTGCCAGCAGCCTCCAGAACTACGAGCAGTACTTC. The V gene is TRBV11-2, the J gene TRBJ2-7, with D hard to call. The germline V gene has CDR1 SGHAT and CDR2 FQNNGV. V lost 5 bases and J lost 3, with 8 bases in between. There are 12 residues in the CDR3.

The count of this clone is one. The chain links TRBV20-1 to TRBJ1-1; D may be TRBD1 (5 bases). Germline V gene sequence: CDR1 DFQATT, CDR2 SNEGSKA (reference sequence). V lost 5 bases and J 11 bases, leaving 15 bases between the germline ends. The CDR3 is 11 amino acids. CDR3 nucleotides: TGCAGTGCTCGGGACTCCTCAGTGGCTTTCTTT. Translation gives CSARDSSVAFF.

The gene calls are TRBV6-6 and TRBJ2-2; 10 positions match TRBD1. The CDR3 runs to 15 residues. V lost 1 base and J lost 6; bases outside the gene matches: 2. Germline-derived CDR1 and CDR2 are MNHNY and SVGAGI (reference sequence). The chain's CDR3 is CASSYLGQGSGELFF. CDR3 DNA: TGTGCCAGCAGTTACTTGGGACAGGGGTCCGGGGAGCTGTTTTTT.

The chain's CDR3 is CASSLALSGEETQYF. The CDR3 DNA follows: TGTGCCAGCAGCTTGGCGCTTTCTGGGGAAGAGACCCAGTACTTC. The chain couples TRBV5-4 to TRBJ2-5; D gene uncertain. The germline V gene encodes CDR1 SGHNT and CDR2 YYREEE (reference sequence). V was cut by 0 bases and J by 3 bases, with 12 bases left in between. This CDR3 region has 15 residues. Drawing the rest from reference TRBV5-4 and TRBJ2-5, the complete variable domain is ETGVTQSPTHLIKTRGQQVTLRCSSQSGHNTVSWYQQALGQGPQFIFQYYREEENGRGNFPPRFSGLQFPNYSSELNVNALELDDSALYLCASSLALSGEETQYFGPGTRLLVL.

The chain uses TRBV6-1 and TRBJ1-2; tentative D call: TRBD1 (5 bases). The CDR3 totals 13 residues. Looked up from germline, CDR1 is MNHNS and CDR2 is SASEGT. V lost 9 bases, J lost 2 bases, and 13 bases lay in between. CDR3 sequence (DNA): TGTGCCAGTGCTTATTCAGGGAACTATGGCTACACCTTC. Protein sequence: CASAYSGNYGYTF.

The CDR3 nucleotides are TGTGCCAGCAGCCACCGGACTAGCAGCCCCAATGAGCAGTTCTTC. Amino acid sequence: CASSHRTSSPNEQFF. The chain carries TRBV11-3 and TRBJ2-1, with 8 bases identical to TRBD2. V lost 5 bases, J lost 6 bases, and 9 bases stayed unmatched. The CDR3 covers 15 residues. Germline V CDR1 and CDR2: SGHNT, YENEEA.

Regarding this clone: The same CDR3 is also encoded by other DNA sequences in this sample. The V and J genes are TRBV5-1 and TRBJ2-3; TRBD2 might be the D (6 bases). This CDR3 comprises 15 residues. CDR1 is SGHRS, CDR2 YFSETQ, per germline. The V gene lost 7 bases and the J gene lost 5 bases, with 20 bases spanning the gap. Here the CDR3 DNA reads TGCGCCAGCGGGGGTCGGGGCGGGGCAGGAGATACGCAGTATTTT. This encodes CASGGRGGAGDTQYF. Together with reference TRBV5-1 and TRBJ2-3, the CDR3 gives the full variable domain: KAGVTQTPRYLIKTRGQQVTLSCSPISGHRSVSWYQQTPGQGLQFLFEYFSETQRNKGNFPGRFSGRQFSNSRSEMNVSTLELGDSALYLCASGGRGGAGDTQYFGPGTRLTVL.

V is TRBV6-5 and J is TRBJ2-1; possible D gene TRBD2, 6 bases. The CDR3 has 15 residues. Germline values: CDR1 MNHEY, CDR2 SVGAGI. V gave up 0 bases and J gave up 5 bases, with 11 bases separating them. CDR3 loop: CASSYSLGLNNEQFF. The CDR3 DNA follows: TGTGCCAGCAGTTACTCACTGGGACTCAACAATGAGCAGTTCTTC.

The chain carries TRBV27 and TRBJ2-7, with D possibly matching TRBD2 (6 bases). V was clipped by 6 bases and J by 4 bases, with 7 bases between them. The CDR3 runs 11 residues. The germline V gene has CDR1 MNHEY and CDR2 SMNVEV (reference sequence). CDR3 sequence reads: CASSRGYEQYF. The CDR3 DNA reads TGTGCCAGCAGCCGGGGGTACGAGCAGTACTTC.

The CDR3 DNA follows: TGTGCCAGCAGTTTATACGGGTTGCGTGAAGCTTTCTTT. Its protein is CASSLYGLREAFF. V and J are TRBV28 and TRBJ1-1; D is uncertain. Between the trimmed V and J ends, which lost 1 base and 7 bases, there was a span of 10 bases. The CDR3 has 13 residues. CDR1 MDHEN and CDR2 SYDVKM come from the germline V gene. Supplemented by reference TRBV28 and TRBJ1-1, the full variable domain reads DVKVTQSSRYLVKRTGEKVFLECVQDMDHENMFWYRQDPGLGLRLIYFSYDVKMKEKGDIPEGYSVSREKKERFSLILESASTNQTSMYLCASSLYGLREAFFGQGTRLTVV.